Listed here is a single T cell receptor (beta chain). The data were taken from a study of CD8 T cells in ankylosing spondylitis. TCRdb passed the 5' RACE reads through MiXCR, listing each CDR3 protein once. Of fewer than 250,000 distinct CDR3 sequences detected, 30% to 40% appear once; the ten largest clones hold about 4.2%. With V trimmed by 3 bases and J by 1 base, 3 bases remained unmatched. This CDR3 is 15 amino acids long. The clonotype originates from a male donor with ankylosing spondylitis or in good health (not recorded which). The specimen was blood, either unsorted or a sorted T cell fraction (not recorded which). V usage is TRBV12-3 or TRBV12-4 and J usage is TRBJ2-5, with 9 bases fitting TRBD2. The CDR3 DNA follows: TGTGCCAGCAGTTTGGGTAGCGGGGGCCAAGAGACCCAGTACTTC. It specifies CASSLGSGGQETQYF.